This T cell receptor beta chain stems from a study of blood T cells in healthy people across ages. Together with a sample-barcoded 5' primer, a J-beta primer mix was included in a second PCR lasting about 6 to 12 cycles. TCRdb fed the 5' RACE reads into MiXCR, producing one record per CDR3 protein. The table shows roughly 1.4 million distinct CDR3 sequences, with 55% to 75% occurring only once. The authors isolated at least 6 million PBMCs per sample. Overall study findings and caveats: Per-million-T-cell TCR beta diversity fell roughly linearly with age.

Per the germline V gene, CDR1 is MGHRA and CDR2 is YSYEKL. Unmatched junction bases numbered 8, after V lost 5 bases and J lost 3 bases. This CDR3 has 15 amino acids. Points on this clonotype: Its antigen is not identified.

The receptor comes from a man aged 18 to 29 in good health. V is TRBV4-1 and J is TRBJ2-7; 9 nucleotides agree with TRBD1. The specimen was blood. This CDR3 is CASSATGQGNYEQYF. In DNA form, the CDR3 reads TGCGCCAGCAGCGCGACGGGACAGGGTAACTACGAGCAGTACTTC.